Listed below are T cell receptor beta chains from one sample, sequenced in a study of response to subunit inactivated influenza vaccine. TCRdb re-called the RT-PCR reads through MiXCR, storing one row per CDR3 protein. The table shows approximately 500,000 distinct CDR3 sequences, with 10% to 15% occurring only once. Sequenced here: PBMCs from blood, sampled 40 to 50 days after vaccination. The receptor source for this set is a man aged 45 to 65 who received an inactivated influenza vaccine. Both conserved end residues are part of each CDR3.

v_gene,CDR3aa
TRBV12-3/TRBV12-4,CASTNSAMNTEAFF
TRBV5-1,CASSVDSRLETQYF
TRBV12-3/TRBV12-4,CAISCVSVGGRIPYNEQFF
TRBV21-1,CASSKKGGTVGF
TRBV4-1,CASSRQGGDYEQYF
TRBV7-9,CASSDPGRDEQYF
TRBV7-9,CASSFLAERTGELFF
TRBV5-1,CASSFQSGEETQYF
TRBV29-1,CSVEDPQALGTYEQYF
TRBV20-1,CSAKGEKYNEQFF
TRBV29-1,CSATADPDQPQHF
TRBV6-2/TRBV6-3,CASSYSWRGTDTQYF
TRBV12-3/TRBV12-4,CASSLSLGAAWVGEQFF
TRBV6-1,CASSGGPGGMQPQHF
TRBV7-3,CASSPPWDRGRPKNIQYF
TRBV5-3,CARGPGLVRTDTQYF
TRBV12-3/TRBV12-4,CASRGGTEAFF
TRBV20-1,CSAQTRSSTYEQYF
TRBV2,CASSPLAGAETQYF
TRBV7-8,CASSTRLAGVTRETQYF
TRBV5-1,CASSSRLAGDYNEQFF
TRBV7-9,CASSRTAYGYTF
TRBV6-5,CASSYSTFSSGVTDTQYF
TRBV10-3,CAISDDFSEAFF
TRBV25-1,CASSEQTYNEQFF
TRBV12-3/TRBV12-4,CASSLVDYGYTF
TRBV9,CASSAMEGTQYF
TRBV20-1,CSARNRAFTNEKLFF
TRBV15,CATSRDFAGGSDEQYF
TRBV20-1,CSRSPGGYEQYF
TRBV20-1,CSARDYVNQPQHF
TRBV12-3/TRBV12-4,CASSLTVSGYTF
TRBV7-9,CASSSWTGDGYTF
TRBV25-1,CPWGENNQPQHF
TRBV29-1,CSSRGTANTEAFF
TRBV20-1,CSAPPAGRLAGGEGTDTQYF
TRBV30,CAWRERDRRKNEQFF
TRBV20-1,CSARDRKREGLGGELFF
TRBV6-2/TRBV6-3,CASSYSLAGELFF
TRBV20-1,CCGQETSGRSFGEQFF
TRBV4-1,CASSHPPGATGYTF
TRBV11-2,CASSLLWDRGRWDTGELFF
TRBV20-1,CSAPMAGAGGELFF
TRBV12-3/TRBV12-4,CASSASTGQGSYEQYF
TRBV5-1,CASRGDSYEQYF
TRBV20-1,CSAPLTGGFYEQYF
TRBV6-2/TRBV6-3,CASSLPANTQYF
TRBV25-1,CASSGGTGELFF
TRBV6-1,CASSPLIGNYYEQYF
TRBV6-2/TRBV6-3,CASGNRNQPQHF
TRBV28,CASSATDQPQHF
TRBV7-8,CASSMGTSGGETQYF
TRBV20-1,CSATRTGSLNTEAFF
TRBV4-3,CASSQGGVRGAFF
TRBV7-9,CASTPPGHGYTF